This T cell receptor beta chain appears in the sequencing data of a study of shared clonotypes between healthy human individuals (TCRdb year 2020). The study in broad terms: A few men and a couple of women, aged 18 to 49 years, made up the cohort. For each donor, three plates each were used for CD4 naive and CD4 memory, two plates were used for CD8 naive, and one plate was used for CD8 memory. Blood TCR repertoires of a handful of healthy adults were deeply sequenced to estimate repertoire size and the extent of clonotype sharing between individuals. Different laboratories and diverse techniques were used to prepare libraries and sequence TCR repertoires, to increase sequencing depth and limit assay-specific biases. Between about 0.85 and 9.5 billion PBMCs per donor were obtained by leukapheresis. Paper-wide results and their limitations: Compared with non-shared clonotypes, clonotypes shared by all four sorted-subset donors had higher generation probabilities. Estimated clonotype richness was generally larger for naive than for memory subsets. Because the study included only a small number of donors, the genetic and exposure-history diversity represented was limited. Sampling was restricted to blood, and TCR repertoires in tissue are likely to differ from TCR repertoires in blood. Rarefaction of sorted-subset datasets indicated incomplete sequencing despite the large sequencing depth. Across a few donors, roughly 5.4% of naive CD4, 3% to 4% of naive CD8, 2.3% of memory CD4, and over 0.35% of memory CD8 clonotypes were shared. Pairwise subsampling led to the expectation that sequencing depth would affect the degree of clonotype sharing among donors.

TCR CDR3 regions were amplified from genomic DNA by multiplex PCR using the deep immunoSEQ assay. For each cell subset, the extracted genomic DNA was distributed evenly across all wells of several immunoSEQ 96-well plates, and each plate served as one replicate. For sorted subsets, 200 ng of genomic DNA, equivalent to around 29,000 T cell genomes, went into each replicate PCR. Purified libraries were quantified with a Qubit 3.0 fluorometer, sized on a Bioanalyzer 2100, and re-quantified with the KAPA Library Quantification kit. Every immunoSEQ 96-well plate was sequenced on a separate single-read 150-cycle Illumina NextSeq 550 flow cell. From the authors' description of their analysis: Because the immunoSEQ output held only junctional sequences and lacked quality scores, the filtering could not match the filtering applied to full-length reads. Sequences were annotated with PyIR, a Python wrapper for IgBLAST v1.9, using IMGT germline references to assign V/J genes and CDR3. Any read was removed if the V/J assignment was weak (E-value above 1e-6), the CDR3 was missing, or the read contained stop codons, out-of-frame junctions, or ambiguous translated residues. V3J clonotypes were defined as sequences sharing the same inferred V gene, J gene, and CDR3 amino acid sequence. To compute the percentage overlap between repertoires, the number of shared unique clonotypes was divided by the size of the smaller repertoire. RTK rarefaction, the Chao1 estimator, and Recon v2.1 estimates of unobserved clonotypes were used to assess repertoire richness. OLGA was used to compute generation probabilities for all TCRbeta clonotypes that the gDNA method yielded from a handful of donors. Not all clones reach the TCRdb copy of this immuneACCESS table, which keeps in-frame sequences only. Checked studies attribute under half of the gap to unresolved V genes and leave the rest unexplained. V and J calls and clone size follow that table, whereas D and trimming were derived from the DNA. The sample records about 1.5 million clones, 98% of which are singletons. Jointly, the top ten make up approximately 0.45% of the sample.

Concerning this clone: Its antigen specificity is not known. There are no base qualities to consult, and no much larger clone falls within one base.

The V and J ends are trimmed by 4 bases and 10 bases, leaving 10 bases between them. Via the germline V gene, CDR1 is MNHNS and CDR2 SASEGT. Spanning cysteine to phenylalanine, the CDR3 consists of 11 amino acids. Left in the record is the CDR3 DNA by itself, 33 bases read in frame from the first base. The donors were healthy, HIV-negative adults who had no recently reported acute infections or vaccinations. All donors were Caucasian adults living in Nashville, Tennessee, USA. CD4+ T cells were enriched by magnetic negative selection, after which naive cells were positively selected on CD45RA and the negative fraction was taken as the memory subset. Blood was collected by leukapheresis, and PBMCs were isolated by Ficoll-Histopaque density gradient centrifugation and then cryopreserved in liquid nitrogen vapor phase. Analytical flow cytometry was used to check the purity and quantity of each magnetically sorted T cell population. Genomic DNA was isolated from every sorted fraction and measured by UV absorbance on a Nanodrop 2000c.

The sequence links TRBV6-1 to TRBJ1-2; a confident D gene designation cannot be given. This sequence was found in a man aged 25 to 45 in good health. The sequenced sample consisted of naive CD4+ T cells sorted from blood. The cell subset or site label on this specimen signifies: CD45RA+ positively selected. The DNA is as follows: TGTGCCAGCAGTGTAGCGGGTCCCTACACCTTC. Its amino acids are CASSVAGPYTF.